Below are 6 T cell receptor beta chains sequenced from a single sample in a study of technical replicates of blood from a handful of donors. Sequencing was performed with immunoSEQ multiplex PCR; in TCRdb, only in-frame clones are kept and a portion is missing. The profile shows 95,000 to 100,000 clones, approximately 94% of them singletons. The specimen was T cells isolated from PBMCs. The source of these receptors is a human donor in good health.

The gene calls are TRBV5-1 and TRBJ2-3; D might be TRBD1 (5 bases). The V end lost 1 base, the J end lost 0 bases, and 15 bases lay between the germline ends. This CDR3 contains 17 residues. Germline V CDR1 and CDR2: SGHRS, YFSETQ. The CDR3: CASSLLQGQGSTDTQYF. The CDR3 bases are TGCGCCAGCAGCTTGTTACAAGGGCAGGGAAGCACAGATACGCAGTATTTT.

CDR3 in DNA: TGTGCCAGCAGTTTGGGCCTACGGGGGCGGGGGGCCTACAATGAGCAGTTCTTC. It encodes CASSLGLRGRGAYNEQFF. This sequence joins TRBV27 and TRBJ2-1; 8 nucleotides line up with TRBD2. CDR3 size: 18 residues. V gave up 3 bases and J gave up 2 bases; unmatched junction bases: 12. CDR1 and CDR2 (germline): MNHEY, SMNVEV (reference sequence).

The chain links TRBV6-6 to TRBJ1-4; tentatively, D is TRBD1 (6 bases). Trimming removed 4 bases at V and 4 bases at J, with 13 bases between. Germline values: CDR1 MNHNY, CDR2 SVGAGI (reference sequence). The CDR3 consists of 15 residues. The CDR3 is CASSLETGVNEKLFF. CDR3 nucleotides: TGTGCCAGCAGTTTAGAGACAGGCGTTAATGAAAAACTGTTTTTT.

CDR3 in DNA: TGTGCCAGCAGTGCGGAGGACCCAAGGAATACCGGGGAGCTGTTTTTT. Protein: CASSAEDPRNTGELFF. This sequence joins TRBV2 and TRBJ2-2, with D possibly being TRBD2 (5 bases). The V and J ends lost 4 bases and 5 bases respectively, with 17 bases between them. CDR1 is SNHLY, CDR2 FYNNEI, per germline. The CDR3 is 16 residues long.

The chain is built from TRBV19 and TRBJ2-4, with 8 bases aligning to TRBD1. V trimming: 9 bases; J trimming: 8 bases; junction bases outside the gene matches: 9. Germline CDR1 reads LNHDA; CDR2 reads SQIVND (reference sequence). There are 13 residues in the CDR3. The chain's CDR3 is CASRTQGEYIQYF. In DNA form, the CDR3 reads TGTGCCAGCCGGACACAGGGGGAGTACATTCAGTACTTC.

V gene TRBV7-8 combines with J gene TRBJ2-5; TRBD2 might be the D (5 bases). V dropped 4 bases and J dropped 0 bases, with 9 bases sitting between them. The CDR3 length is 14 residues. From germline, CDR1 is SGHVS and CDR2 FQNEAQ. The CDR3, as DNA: TGTGCCAGCAGCTCCAGGACTTACCAAGAGACCCAGTACTTC. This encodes CASSSRTYQETQYF.